The 19 T cell receptor beta chains below were found in one sample sequenced in a study of shared clonotypes between healthy human individuals. The naive CD8 population came from CD45RO-negative cells selected for CCR7, without terminally differentiated effector memory CD45RA+ cells. Repertoires were generated with immunoSEQ multiplex PCR, while TCRdb's copy carries only in-frame clones and drops some. In the table there are about 870,000 clones, 90% to 95% of which are singletons. The source material was naive CD8+ T cells sorted from blood. The receptors were gathered from a man aged 25-45 years in good health.

CDR3 protein: CASSLNRGSYEQYF. DNA of the CDR3: TGTGCCAGCAGTTTAAACAGGGGGTCCTACGAGCAGTACTTC. V gene TRBV28 combines with J gene TRBJ2-7; 8 nucleotides match TRBD1. V lost 2 bases to trimming and J lost 1 base; unmatched junction nucleotides: 1. Germline CDR1 reads MDHEN; CDR2 reads SYDVKM. CDR3 length: 14 amino acids.

The J gene is TRBJ2-7, the V gene TRBV11-2; TRBD1 aligns across 7 bases. The CDR3 runs to 13 residues. The V segment lost 4 bases and the J segment 3 bases; nucleotides outside the gene matches: 3. Germline CDR1 is SGHAT and CDR2 is FQNNGV. CDR3 in amino acids: CASSSPGGYEQYF. CDR3 in DNA: TGTGCCAGCAGCTCCCCAGGGGGCTACGAGCAGTACTTC. The full variable domain, in which reference TRBV11-2 and TRBJ2-7 provide the parts outside the CDR3, is EAGVAQSPRYKIIEKRQSVAFWCNPISGHATLYWYQQILGQGPKLLIQFQNNGVVDDSQLPKDRFSAERLKGVDSTLKIQPAKLEDSAVYLCASSSPGGYEQYFGPGTRLTVT.

The rearrangement joins TRBV19 to TRBJ2-7; weak D call: TRBD2 (6 bases). This CDR3 has 13 residues. Trimming removed 5 bases from V and 0 bases from J, with 8 bases in between. Germline CDR1 is LNHDA and CDR2 is SQIVND (reference sequence). CDR3 amino acids: CASSLAFSYEQYF. The CDR3 region has the DNA TGTGCCAGTAGTCTAGCGTTCTCCTACGAGCAGTACTTC.

The chain combines TRBV19 with TRBJ1-2; 10 nucleotides line up with TRBD1. Per the germline V gene, CDR1 is LNHDA and CDR2 is SQIVND (reference sequence). With 2 bases clipped from V and 2 bases from J, the junction kept 8 bases outside the gene matches. The CDR3 length is 17 residues. CDR3 nucleotides: TGTGCCAGTAGTATATATCTGAGGACAGGGGGAAACTATGGCTACACCTTC. Protein sequence: CASSIYLRTGGNYGYTF.

This chain joins TRBV27 and TRBJ2-3; D may correspond to TRBD1 or TRBD2 (5 bases each). The CDR3 covers 16 residues. In germline, CDR1 is MNHEY, CDR2 SMNVEV (reference sequence). Trimming pared 4 bases from V and 2 bases from J, leaving 16 bases between. Written as DNA, the CDR3 is TGTGCCAGCAGTTACCCCGGGGCGCGGGCCACAGATACGCAGTATTTT. Translation: CASSYPGARATDTQYF.

V and J are TRBV4-1 and TRBJ2-7; 8 nucleotides match TRBD1. CDR3 length equals 15 residues. V shed 5 bases and J 3 bases; nucleotides not matched to a gene: 9. Germline-derived CDR1 and CDR2 are MGHRA and YSYEKL. CDR3 in amino acids: CASSKLGQGSYEQYF. CDR3 coding DNA: TGCGCCAGCAGCAAACTCGGACAGGGCAGCTACGAGCAGTACTTC.

J is TRBJ2-7 and V is TRBV5-1, with 7 bases identical to TRBD1. The germline V gene encodes CDR1 SGHRS and CDR2 YFSETQ. J was trimmed by 2 bases and V by 0 bases; bases with no gene match: 8. This CDR3 has 16 amino acids. The CDR3 DNA reads as TGCGCCAGCAGCTTGGAGGCGAGACAGGGAGCCTACGAGCAGTACTTC. Translated, it gives CASSLEARQGAYEQYF.

The chain employs TRBV6-1 and TRBJ2-4, with 7 bases aligning to TRBD2. The CDR3 spans 19 residues. CDR1 and CDR2 (germline): MNHNS, SASEGT. V lost 4 bases to trimming and J lost 0 bases; unmatched junction nucleotides: 15. The CDR3 nucleotides read TGTGCCAGCAGTGGGGGGGGACTACCAATTTATCTAGCCAAAAACATTCAGTACTTC. Its translation is CASSGGGLPIYLAKNIQYF.

The chain recombines TRBV1 with TRBJ2-7; TRBD1 reflects the table's D call only, with no check against the DNA. TRBV1 is annotated as a pseudogene. CDR3 length: 14 residues. CDR3 sequence (DNA): TGCACCAGCAGCCAAGGACTGGACAGATACGAGCAGTACTTC. This gives the protein CTSSQGLDRYEQYF.

The rearrangement joins TRBV27 to TRBJ1-4, with TRBD1 identical over 7 bases. The CDR3 extends over 14 amino acids. The J segment lost 5 bases and the V segment lost 6 bases, leaving 6 bases of the junction unmatched. Germline CDR1 is MNHEY and CDR2 is SMNVEV (reference sequence). The CDR3 DNA follows: TGTGCCAGCAGACCGGGACAGCAAAATGAAAAACTGTTTTTT. It encodes CASRPGQQNEKLFF.

This clone was seen just once. The chain links TRBV11-2 to TRBJ2-7; 10 nucleotides match TRBD2. CDR1 and CDR2 (germline): SGHAT, FQNNGV. V lost 4 bases, J lost 6 bases, and 0 bases stayed unmatched. This CDR3 region has 12 residues. The DNA for the CDR3 is TGTGCCAGCAGCTCTAGCGGGAGCGAGCAGTACTTC. Residues: CASSSSGSEQYF.

The chain uses TRBV7-6 and TRBJ2-1; 7 bases agree with TRBD1. The CDR3 runs to 18 residues. Trimming removed 0 bases from V and 9 bases from J; junction bases left unmatched: 17. Germline assignment: CDR1 SGHVS and CDR2 FNYEAQ. Here the CDR3 reads CASSLAVEGAHPYGEQFF. CDR3 DNA: TGTGCCAGCAGCTTAGCCGTCGAGGGGGCCCACCCTTACGGTGAGCAGTTCTTC.

The chain links TRBV4-1 to TRBJ2-7, with D hard to call. The CDR3 is 14 amino acids. V lost 6 bases and J 0 bases, leaving 12 bases between the germline ends. Looked up from germline, CDR1 is MGHRA and CDR2 is YSYEKL. CDR3 sequence (DNA): TGCGCCAGCAGTACAGAGCCAAGCTCCTACGAGCAGTACTTC. Amino acids: CASSTEPSSYEQYF.

This chain uses TRBV28 with TRBJ1-5; 9 nucleotides agree with TRBD1. Germline lookup yields CDR1 MDHEN and CDR2 SYDVKM. With 7 bases clipped from V and 0 bases from J, the junction kept 13 bases outside the gene matches. CDR3 size: 18 residues. The DNA for the CDR3 is TGTGCCAGCATTAGCTCCCGCACAGGGGGCTATAGCAATCAGCCCCAGCATTTT. Its protein product is CASISSRTGGYSNQPQHF.

The chain carries TRBV7-2 and TRBJ1-2; a possible D gene is TRBD1 (6 bases). V lost 5 bases and J 5 bases, leaving 24 bases between the germline ends. Germline V gives CDR1 SGHTA, CDR2 FQGNSA. The CDR3 extends over 17 amino acids. The CDR3 DNA sequence: TGTGCCAGCAGCCAGGACAGTGCATCTTTCGGGACGTATGGCTACACCTTC. It translates to CASSQDSASFGTYGYTF.

The chain is built from TRBV4-2 and TRBJ1-1, with D tentatively TRBD1 (5 bases). The CDR3 is made up of 18 amino acids. Looked up from germline, CDR1 is LGHNA and CDR2 is YNFKEQ. Trimming pared 0 bases from V and 0 bases from J, leaving 17 bases between. CDR3 residues: CASSQEGQGLGMNTEAFF. The DNA of the CDR3 is TGTGCCAGCAGCCAAGAGGGGCAGGGTTTGGGAATGAACACTGAAGCTTTCTTT.

This sequence joins TRBV4-1 and TRBJ2-1; D is possibly TRBD2 (7 bases). Germline assignment: CDR1 MGHRA and CDR2 YSYEKL. The CDR3 has 17 residues. V lost 4 bases, J lost 2 bases, and 18 bases lay in between. The CDR3 coding sequence is TGCGCCAGCAGCCCTCTGGGGGGCGGGGGAGCCTACAATGAGCAGTTCTTC. Residues: CASSPLGGGGAYNEQFF.

The genes are TRBV7-5 and TRBJ2-1. TRBV7-5 is a recognized pseudogene. CDR3 size: 13 residues. Written as DNA, the CDR3 is TGTGTCAGAGGGGGACGCTCCTACAATGAGCAGTTCTTC. Amino acid sequence: CVRGGRSYNEQFF.

This clone appeared a single time. V usage is TRBV4-1 and J usage is TRBJ2-5; the D gene could be TRBD1 or TRBD2 (5 bases each). The CDR3 length is 14 residues. The germline V gene has CDR1 MGHRA and CDR2 YSYEKL. Deletions cut 1 base from V and 1 base from J, with 7 bases between. In DNA, the CDR3 is TGCGCCAGCAGCCAAGGAGGGGTCCAAGAGACCCAGTACTTC. Its protein product is CASSQGGVQETQYF.